Following are 22 T cell receptor beta chains from one sample sequenced in a study of low-dose radiotherapy and immunotherapy resistance in tumors. TRAV- and TRBV-specific primers primed first-strand cDNA, covering alpha and beta chains. TCR amplification involved about 21 PCR cycles with a constant-region primer and V-primer adapter. From the reads, TCRdb called clonotypes with MiXCR, one entry per CDR3 protein. The sample yields 6,500 to 8,500 distinct CDR3 sequences, approximately 50% seen once. The origin of the receptors is a human donor with advanced metastatic prostate, ovarian, gallbladder or colorectal cancer (not recorded which). This table probably holds off-target reads from a library built for another chain.

The rearrangement links TRBV5-1 to TRBJ1-1; 8 nucleotides line up with TRBD1. There are 15 residues in the CDR3. V lost 3 bases, J lost 1 base, and 5 bases stayed unmatched. Germline V gives CDR1 SGHRS, CDR2 YFSETQ. The CDR3 spells CASSSIGQGNTEAFF. In DNA form, the CDR3 reads TGCGCCAGCAGCTCGATAGGACAGGGGAACACTGAAGCTTTCTTT.

The chain uses TRBV2 and TRBJ1-5; 8 bases fit TRBD1. V lost 7 bases and J lost 0; bases outside the gene matches: 5. Germline V gene sequence: CDR1 SNHLY, CDR2 FYNNEI. The CDR3 extends over 15 amino acids. CDR3 loop: CASILDRDSNQPQHF. Written as DNA, the CDR3 is TGTGCCAGCATTCTGGACAGGGATAGCAATCAGCCCCAGCATTTT.

The chain has TRBV2 and TRBJ1-4, with D possibly TRBD1 on 5 matching bases. The length of the CDR3 is 15 residues. Germline V gene data show CDR1 as SNHLY and CDR2 as FYNNEI. Trimming took 3 bases from V and 7 from J, leaving 15 bases between them. The CDR3 reads CASSEAVGPGEKLFF. CDR3 nucleotides: TGTGCCAGCAGTGAGGCAGTGGGGCCAGGTGAAAAACTGTTTTTT.

This clonotype was seen a few times. The chain employs TRBV12-3 or TRBV12-4 and TRBJ1-1, with D unclear. V lost 3 bases, J lost 5 bases, and 4 bases lay in between. There are 11 residues in the CDR3. CDR3 protein: CASSLGTEAFF. The CDR3 nucleotides read TGTGCCAGCAGTTTGGGGACTGAAGCTTTCTTT.

For the CDR3, the DNA is TGCGCCAGCAGCTTAGAGGGGCCGTACAATGAGCAGTTCTTC. Translated: CASSLEGPYNEQFF. V usage is TRBV5-1 and J usage is TRBJ2-1; D may match TRBD1 or TRBD2 (5 bases each). CDR1 is SGHRS, CDR2 YFSETQ, per germline. The CDR3 consists of 14 residues. Trimming left V 2 bases short and J 4 bases short, with 10 bases between. The full variable domain, completed using reference TRBV5-1 and TRBJ2-1, is KAGVTQTPRYLIKTRGQQVTLSCSPISGHRSVSWYQQTPGQGLQFLFEYFSETQRNKGNFPGRFSGRQFSNSRSEMNVSTLELGDSALYLCASSLEGPYNEQFFGPGTRLTVL.

This clonotype was seen a few times. J is TRBJ2-5 and V is TRBV19, with a weak D call TRBD2 (5 bases). The V end lost 3 bases, the J end lost 9 bases, and 20 bases lay between the germline ends. The CDR3 has 15 amino acids. From germline, CDR1 is LNHDA and CDR2 SQIVND (reference sequence). CDR3 sequence reads: CASSIGIVSGMSQYF. The CDR3 DNA sequence: TGTGCCAGTAGTATTGGTATTGTCTCGGGGATGTCCCAGTACTTC.

V usage is TRBV3-1 and J usage is TRBJ2-1, with 9 bases lining up with TRBD1. Trimming cost V 3 bases and J 9 bases; bases outside gene matches: 15. CDR1 and CDR2 from the germline V gene are LGHDT and YNNKEL (reference sequence). The CDR3 consists of 17 residues. The CDR3 DNA follows: TGTGCCAGCAGCCAGGAAACCCTGACAGGGGGAGGGAGTGAGCAGTTCTTC. This sequence encodes CASSQETLTGGGSEQFF.

This clonotype was seen only a few times. The rearrangement links TRBV2 to TRBJ2-5; TRBD1 agrees at 7 bases. This CDR3 region has 15 residues. Germline loops: CDR1 SNHLY, CDR2 FYNNEI. V gave up 5 bases and J gave up 5 bases; unmatched junction bases: 11. Here the CDR3 reads CASSLGMTGMETQYF. The DNA of the CDR3 is TGTGCCAGCAGTTTGGGGATGACAGGGATGGAGACCCAGTACTTC.

The rearrangement links TRBV5-1 to TRBJ2-1; no definite D call. The CDR3 runs 15 residues. The germline V gene has CDR1 SGHRS and CDR2 YFSETQ. V lost 4 bases, J lost 0 bases, and 11 bases lay in between. The CDR3 coding sequence is TGCGCCAGCAGCCTCGGCACGGTCTCCTACAATGAGCAGTTCTTC. It encodes CASSLGTVSYNEQFF.

The chain recombines TRBV28 with TRBJ2-2; 7 bases fit TRBD1. Trimming at V came to 5 bases and at J to 1 base, leaving 4 bases not matched to a gene. The CDR3 is 15 amino acids. Germline V lookup: CDR1 MDHEN, CDR2 SYDVKM. The CDR3 loop reads CASSHGTENTGELFF. The CDR3 bases are TGTGCCAGCAGTCACGGGACAGAGAACACCGGGGAGCTGTTTTTT.

This clonotype has a handful of counts. This sequence joins TRBV11-2 and TRBJ2-6; 7 nucleotides align to TRBD2. The V gene's germline CDR1 is SGHAT and CDR2 FQNNGV. This CDR3 spans 16 amino acids. Germline trimming cut 4 bases from V and 0 bases from J; bases unmatched to any gene: 3. As DNA, the CDR3 is TGTGCCAGCAGCTCCGGGGGGTCCTCTGGGGCCAACGTCCTGACTTTC. Translation gives CASSSGGSSGANVLTF.

CDR3 sequence (DNA): TGCGCCAGCAGCTTGGTGCAGCCTTTAAACACTGAAGCTTTCTTT. It codes for CASSLVQPLNTEAFF. The chain carries TRBV5-1 and TRBJ1-1; D gene unclear. The CDR3 loop spans 15 amino acids. Germline lookup yields CDR1 SGHRS and CDR2 YFSETQ. The V end lost 0 bases, the J end lost 2 bases, and 11 bases lay between the germline ends.

The CDR3 nucleotides read TGTGCCAGCAGTTACCAGGAAGGGCCCCAGCATTTT. It codes for CASSYQEGPQHF. This chain links TRBV6-6 with TRBJ1-5; D uncertain. CDR3 length equals 12 residues. With 2 bases removed from V and 9 bases from J, the gap between germline ends came to 8 bases. CDR1 is MNHNY, CDR2 SVGAGI, per germline (reference sequence).

The V and J genes are TRBV6-4 and TRBJ2-1; TRBD2 matches 13 bases. Germline CDR1 and CDR2: MRHNA and SNTAGT. Trimming removed 4 bases from V and 6 bases from J; junction bases left unmatched: 0. The CDR3 extends over 14 amino acids. The CDR3 loop reads CASSGTSGSNEQFF. CDR3 nucleotides: TGTGCCAGCAGTGGGACTAGCGGGAGCAATGAGCAGTTCTTC.

V usage is TRBV12-3 or TRBV12-4 and J usage is TRBJ2-3; D perhaps matches TRBD1 (6 bases). Trimming stripped 5 bases from V and 6 bases from J, with 18 bases between. This CDR3 is built from 15 residues. CDR3 nucleotide sequence: TGTGCCAGCAGTAGGATACAGGGATATACGGATACGCAGTATTTT. This translates into CASSRIQGYTDTQYF.

The chain uses TRBV19 and TRBJ2-5, with 9 bases lining up with TRBD2. With 5 bases clipped from V and 2 bases from J, the junction kept 6 bases outside the gene matches. This CDR3 has 15 amino acids. CDR1 is LNHDA, CDR2 SQIVND, per germline (reference sequence). The CDR3 spells CASSAQRGVQETQYF. The CDR3 nucleotides read TGTGCCAGTAGTGCCCAGCGGGGGGTGCAAGAGACCCAGTACTTC. Together with reference TRBV19 and TRBJ2-5, the CDR3 gives the full variable domain: DGGITQSPKYLFRKEGQNVTLSCEQNLNHDAMYWYRQDPGQGLRLIYYSQIVNDFQKGDIAEGYSVSREKKESFPLTVTSAQKNPTAFYLCASSAQRGVQETQYFGPGTRLLVL.

The chain couples TRBV12-3 or TRBV12-4 to TRBJ2-1; 8 bases match TRBD2. The CDR3 consists of 14 residues. Trimming took 3 bases from V and 8 from J; bases not matched to a gene: 6. CDR3 amino acids: CASSFDGRADEQFF. DNA for the CDR3: TGTGCCAGCAGTTTTGACGGGAGGGCCGATGAGCAGTTCTTC.

This sequence joins TRBV5-5 and TRBJ1-6; a possible D gene is TRBD1 (5 bases). Germline V gene data show CDR1 as SGHKS and CDR2 as YYEKEE (reference sequence). The CDR3 runs 15 residues. The V end was cut by 4 bases, the J end by 6 bases, with 14 bases between. This CDR3 is CASSLGDGLNSPLHF. The CDR3, as DNA: TGTGCCAGCAGCCTCGGGGACGGACTTAATTCACCCCTCCACTTT.

This clonotype was counted between two and nine times. V gene TRBV28 combines with J gene TRBJ2-7; the match to TRBD1 covers 8 bases. Germline-derived CDR1 and CDR2 are MDHEN and SYDVKM. This CDR3 comprises 15 residues. Losses at the gene ends were 6 bases for V and 3 bases for J; bases not matched to a gene: 10. Here the CDR3 reads CASRGTGTGVYEQYF. The CDR3, as DNA: TGTGCCAGCAGGGGTACCGGGACAGGAGTCTACGAGCAGTACTTC.

This clonotype has more than one count but fewer than ten. This chain joins TRBV12-3 or TRBV12-4 and TRBJ1-5, with TRBD1 identical over 9 bases. V dropped 2 bases and J dropped 6; count of bases not matched to a gene: 8. The CDR3 has 16 amino acids. The DNA of the CDR3 is TGTGCCAGCAGTTTACGGGACAGGGCCCCCGGTCAGCCCCAGCATTTT. Amino acids: CASSLRDRAPGQPQHF.

By its share, this clonotype is medium-sized (0.01 to 0.1%). This chain links TRBV5-1 with TRBJ1-2, with 7 bases identical to TRBD1. With V trimmed by 5 bases and J by 4 bases, 11 bases remained unmatched. The germline CDR1 and CDR2 sequences are SGHRS and YFSETQ. The CDR3 consists of 15 residues. CDR3 nucleotide sequence: TGCGCCAGCAGAGCCGGGACAGAAGCATCCTATGGCTACACCTTC. As protein: CASRAGTEASYGYTF.

This chain uses TRBV3-1 with TRBJ2-7; D may be TRBD1 or TRBD2 (5 bases each). V shed 3 bases and J shed 6 bases, with 15 bases lying between them. This CDR3 has 14 amino acids. Germline-derived CDR1 and CDR2 are LGHDT and YNNKEL (reference sequence). CDR3 loop: CASSQGRDAREQYF. The CDR3 nucleotides are TGTGCCAGCAGCCAGGGTCGGGACGCCCGCGAGCAGTACTTC.